This TCR beta chain emerged from a study of T cell changes during pregnancy in multiple sclerosis. With 7 bases clipped from V and 9 bases from J, the junction kept 10 bases outside the gene matches. The CDR3 covers 14 residues. Germline loops: CDR1 SNHLY, CDR2 FYNNEI. Assay: immunoSEQ multiplex PCR; the TCRdb copy retains only in-frame clones and omits some. Here the sample spans fewer than 50,000 clones, 92% being singletons. Source: CD8+ T cells from peripheral blood mononuclear cells, taken in the third trimester of pregnancy. The J gene is TRBJ2-1, the V gene TRBV2; 9 bases fit TRBD2. The TCR originated in a female donor with multiple sclerosis, enrolled in a pregnancy study. In DNA, the CDR3 is TGTGCCAGCACGACGATAGCGGGAGAGGCTGAGCAGTTCTTC. Translation: CASTTIAGEAEQFF. Using reference TRBV2 and TRBJ2-1 for the parts outside the CDR3, the full variable domain is EPEVTQTPSHQVTQMGQEVILRCVPISNHLYFYWYRQILGQKVEFLVSFYNNEISEKSEIFDDQFSVERPDGSNFTLKIRSTKLEDSAMYFCASTTIAGEAEQFFGPGTRLTVL.